This is a list of T cell receptor beta chains from one sample in a study of T cell responses to AZD1222 COVID-19 vaccine. Method: immunoSEQ multiplex PCR; TCRdb's copy keeps in-frame clones and lacks some. The data contain 120,000 to 150,000 clones, 88% of them singletons. The specimen was peripheral blood, collected on day 0 of AZD1222 vaccination. All receptors come from an adult in good health. Each CDR3 is given with its conserved first and last residue. D genes are given only for firm matches. Clone size is stated in some rows and not others, as once, few, many or a class when expanded.

V: TRBV6-1
D: TRBD2
J: TRBJ2-3
size: -
CDR3: CASSVISGISTDTQYF
DNA: TGTGCCAGCAGTGTTATTAGCGGGATTAGCACAGATACGCAGTATTTT

V: TRBV10-3
D: -
J: TRBJ2-3
size: once
CDR3: CAIALGETSTDTQYF
DNA: TGTGCCATCGCGCTGGGCGAAACTAGCACAGATACGCAGTATTTT

V: TRBV19
D: -
J: TRBJ1-2
size: -
CDR3: CASSPPGDGFNYGYTF
DNA: TGTGCCAGTAGTCCCCCGGGGGATGGATTTAACTATGGCTACACCTTC

V: TRBV21-1
D: -
J: TRBJ2-4
size: -
CDR3: CASKKPAAKNIQYF
DNA: TGTGCCAGCAAAAAACCCGCTGCCAAAAACATTCAGTACTTC

V: TRBV24-1
D: TRBD1
J: TRBJ2-7
size: -
CDR3: CATSDLIQDRDYEQYF
DNA: TGTGCCACCAGTGATTTGATCCAGGACAGGGATTACGAGCAGTACTTC

V: TRBV27
D: TRBD2
J: TRBJ2-6
size: -
CDR3: CASSRGGSGANVLTF
DNA: TGTGCCAGCAGTCGCGGGGGCTCTGGGGCCAACGTCCTGACTTTC

V: TRBV6-5
D: -
J: TRBJ1-5
size: -
CDR3: CASRWTGSGAPQHF
DNA: TGTGCCAGCAGGTGGACTGGCAGTGGGGCGCCCCAGCATTTT

V: TRBV5-1
D: -
J: TRBJ2-4
size: -
CDR3: CASSLVEGSDIQYF
DNA: TGCGCCAGCAGCTTGGTGGAGGGTTCGGACATTCAGTACTTC

V: TRBV29-1
D: TRBD1
J: TRBJ1-4
size: -
CDR3: CSAGGTNEKLFF
DNA: TGCAGCGCAGGGGGGACTAATGAAAAACTGTTTTTT

V: TRBV20-1
D: -
J: TRBJ1-1
size: -
CDR3: CVGAGTEAFF
DNA: TGCGTGGGGGCCGGCACTGAAGCTTTCTTT

V: TRBV7-2
D: -
J: TRBJ2-4
size: -
CDR3: CASSPGGSKNIQYF
DNA: TGTGCCAGCAGCCCCGGGGGTTCCAAAAACATTCAGTACTTC

V: TRBV6-2/TRBV6-3
D: TRBD2
J: TRBJ2-2
size: -
CDR3: CASSQTSGGPDTGELFF
DNA: TGTGCCAGCAGCCAGACTAGCGGGGGCCCGGACACCGGGGAGCTGTTTTTT

V: TRBV6-1
D: -
J: TRBJ2-7
size: -
CDR3: CASSEARQVTYEQYF
DNA: TGTGCCAGCAGTGAAGCGCGACAGGTTACCTACGAGCAGTACTTC

V: TRBV29-1
D: -
J: TRBJ1-3
size: -
CDR3: CSVGGPQRNTIYF
DNA: TGCAGCGTTGGGGGGCCTCAACGAAACACCATATATTTT

V: TRBV6-2/TRBV6-3
D: -
J: TRBJ2-7
size: -
CDR3: CASSSLTGTYEQYF
DNA: TGTGCCAGCAGCTCCCTGACAGGAACCTACGAGCAGTACTTC

V: TRBV4-2
D: TRBD2
J: TRBJ2-3
size: -
CDR3: CASSQLLLAADTQYF
DNA: TGTGCCAGCAGCCAATTGTTGCTAGCGGCAGATACGCAGTATTTT

V: TRBV19
D: -
J: TRBJ2-3
size: -
CDR3: CASSIFLASTDTQYF
DNA: TGTGCCAGTAGTATTTTCCTAGCTAGCACAGATACGCAGTATTTT